These 29 T cell receptor beta chains share one sample of origin, sequenced in a study of cytomegalovirus exposure and HLA in healthy donors. PCR amplification relied on 60 Vbeta primers (plus 13 Jbeta primers). TCRdb's table, derived via immunoSEQ multiplex PCR, lists solely in-frame clones and lacks some. The sample includes about 200,000 clones, 79% of them seen just once. Sequencing was done on a sample of PBMCs. The origin of the receptors is a girl aged 10-17 years in good health and CMV-seropositive.

The chain is built from TRBV4-1 and TRBJ2-7, with 7 bases aligning to TRBD1. The germline gives CDR1 MGHRA, CDR2 YSYEKL. The CDR3 length is 15 residues. The junction had 6 bases not matched to a gene; V was cut back by 1 base and J by 3 bases. The CDR3 DNA reads as TGCGCCAGCAGCCAAGTAGGGGGCTCCCTCTACGAGCAGTACTTC. Protein: CASSQVGGSLYEQYF.

The chain has TRBV5-4 and TRBJ2-1; possible D gene TRBD1, 5 bases. Trimming stripped 6 bases from V and 3 bases from J, with 19 bases between. Germline CDR1 and CDR2: SGHNT and YYREEE (reference sequence). CDR3 length equals 16 residues. The CDR3 loop reads CASIPQDGHNYNEQFF. CDR3 in DNA: TGTGCCAGCATCCCTCAGGACGGACACAACTACAATGAGCAGTTCTTC.

This chain links TRBV27 with TRBJ2-7; D might be TRBD1 (5 bases). The V end lost 4 bases, the J end lost 3 bases, and 13 bases lay between the germline ends. The CDR3 totals 14 residues. Germline lookup yields CDR1 MNHEY and CDR2 SMNVEV (reference sequence). The CDR3 coding sequence is TGTGCCAGCAGTTCTTCTGGCAGGGACTACGAGCAGTACTTC. It is translated as CASSSSGRDYEQYF.

The chain recombines TRBV7-6 with TRBJ2-2, with D possibly TRBD2 on 5 matching bases. The V end lost 8 bases, the J end lost 5 bases, and 9 bases lay between the germline ends. Per the germline V gene, CDR1 is SGHVS and CDR2 is FNYEAQ. There are 12 residues in the CDR3. The CDR3: CASREGTGELFF. DNA for the CDR3: TGTGCCAGCCGCGAGGGAACCGGGGAGCTGTTTTTT.

The V gene is TRBV6-5, the J gene TRBJ1-1; D remains unclear. This CDR3 region has 14 residues. V lost 0 bases and J 4 bases, leaving 9 bases between the germline ends. Germline V CDR1 and CDR2: MNHEY, SVGAGI. Written as DNA, the CDR3 is TGTGCCAGCAGTTACTCGGTACAGAGCACTGAAGCTTTCTTT. Residues: CASSYSVQSTEAFF.

The chain carries TRBV4-2 and TRBJ2-2, with D maybe TRBD2 (5 bases). This CDR3 has 15 residues. Germline CDR1 and CDR2: LGHNA and YNFKEQ. Between the trimmed V and J ends, which lost 3 bases and 3 bases, there was a span of 11 bases. The CDR3 sequence: CASSQGYGDTGELFF. CDR3 in DNA: TGTGCCAGCAGCCAGGGGTACGGGGACACCGGGGAGCTGTTTTTT.

This clone was seen only a few times. The chain uses TRBV20-1 and TRBJ1-1; no clear D. The CDR3 length is 11 residues. Germline V gene sequence: CDR1 DFQATT, CDR2 SNEGSKA (reference sequence). Trimming removed 5 bases at V and 7 bases at J, with 11 bases between. The CDR3 loop is CSALALSEAFF. The CDR3 DNA reads as TGCAGTGCTCTCGCCCTTAGTGAAGCTTTCTTT.

V usage is TRBV30 and J usage is TRBJ1-6; TRBD1 agrees at 8 bases. The V gene end was trimmed by 0 bases and the J gene end by 0 bases; junction bases not matched to a gene: 4. CDR3 length equals 17 residues. Germline V gives CDR1 GTSNPN, CDR2 SVGIG (reference sequence). The CDR3 coding sequence is TGTGCCTGGAGTGTATTGGACAGGGCCTCCTATAATTCACCCCTCCACTTT. It specifies CAWSVLDRASYNSPLHF.

The V gene is TRBV12-5, the J gene TRBJ2-2, with a tentative D call TRBD1 (7 bases). This CDR3 is 16 amino acids long. Germline assignment: CDR1 LGHNT and CDR2 FRNRAP. The ends were cut back, 4 bases at V and 1 base at J, with 13 bases in the middle. This CDR3 reads CASGSLQGGNTGELFF. For the CDR3, the DNA is TGTGCTAGTGGTTCACTTCAGGGGGGGAACACCGGGGAGCTGTTTTTT. Full variable domain (missing parts from reference TRBV12-5 and TRBJ2-2): DARVTQTPRHKVTEMGQEVTMRCQPILGHNTVFWYRQTMMQGLELLAYFRNRAPLDDSGMPKDRFSAEMPDATLATLKIQPSEPRDSAVYFCASGSLQGGNTGELFFGEGSRLTVL.

About this clone: The same CDR3 also results from other DNA sequences found in this sample. The J gene is TRBJ2-1, the V gene TRBV7-8, with D perhaps matching TRBD2 (7 bases). V dropped 1 base and J dropped 7 bases, with 11 bases sitting between them. Germline V gene data show CDR1 as SGHVS and CDR2 as FQNEAQ. The length of the CDR3 is 14 residues. CDR3 amino acids: CASSLVGGGNEQFF. CDR3 nucleotide sequence: TGTGCCAGCAGCTTAGTGGGAGGGGGGAATGAGCAGTTCTTC. Full variable domain (missing parts from reference TRBV7-8 and TRBJ2-1): GAGVSQSPRYKVAKRGQDVALRCDPISGHVSLFWYQQALGQGPEFLTYFQNEAQLDKSGLPSDRFFAERPEGSVSTLKIQRTQQEDSAVYLCASSLVGGGNEQFFGPGTRLTVL.

The chain combines TRBV6-1 with TRBJ2-7, with 11 bases lining up with TRBD1. The junction had 12 bases not matched to a gene; V was cut back by 1 base and J by 4 bases. Looked up from germline, CDR1 is MNHNS and CDR2 is SASEGT. This CDR3 has 18 amino acids. The CDR3 sequence is CASSEGPGTGGRGYEQYF. As DNA, the CDR3 is TGTGCCAGCAGTGAAGGTCCAGGGACAGGGGGAAGAGGGTACGAGCAGTACTTC.

V usage is TRBV19 and J usage is TRBJ2-5; 13 bases align to TRBD2. Germline lookup yields CDR1 LNHDA and CDR2 SQIVND (reference sequence). V was pared by 5 bases and J by 5 bases, with 5 bases of the junction left unmatched. CDR3 length: 15 amino acids. CDR3 residues: CASSGGTSGAETQYF. The CDR3 DNA is TGTGCCAGTAGTGGAGGGACTAGCGGGGCGGAGACCCAGTACTTC. Full variable domain (remainder filled in from reference TRBV19 and TRBJ2-5): DGGITQSPKYLFRKEGQNVTLSCEQNLNHDAMYWYRQDPGQGLRLIYYSQIVNDFQKGDIAEGYSVSREKKESFPLTVTSAQKNPTAFYLCASSGGTSGAETQYFGPGTRLLVL.

The gene calls are TRBV27 and TRBJ2-7; D is possibly TRBD1 (6 bases). The CDR3 is made up of 15 amino acids. V gave up 5 bases and J gave up 1 base, with 15 bases separating them. The germline V gene encodes CDR1 MNHEY and CDR2 SMNVEV (reference sequence). The CDR3 here is CASSLGAESSYEQYF. In DNA form, the CDR3 reads TGTGCCAGCAGTCTGGGGGCGGAATCTTCCTACGAGCAGTACTTC.

The chain has TRBV11-3 and TRBJ2-7, with D unclear. Trimming pared 1 base from V and 1 base from J, leaving 5 bases between. Germline V gene data show CDR1 as SGHNT and CDR2 as YENEEA. The CDR3 covers 13 residues. CDR3 DNA: TGTGCCAGCAGCTTAGGCGTGTCCTACGAGCAGTACTTC. Protein: CASSLGVSYEQYF. Looking up the rest from reference TRBV11-3 and TRBJ2-7 gives the full variable domain: EAGVVQSPRYKIIEKKQPVAFWCNPISGHNTLYWYLQNLGQGPELLIRYENEEAVDDSQLPKDRFSAERLKGVDSTLKIQPAELGDSAVYLCASSLGVSYEQYFGPGTRLTVT.

The chain has TRBV7-8 and TRBJ1-1; 10 positions match TRBD1. This CDR3 is built from 14 residues. Germline loops: CDR1 SGHVS, CDR2 FQNEAQ. The J segment lost 4 bases and the V segment lost 4 bases, leaving 3 bases of the junction unmatched. The CDR3 reads CASSSRDRGTEAFF. CDR3 DNA sequence: TGTGCCAGCAGCTCCCGGGACAGGGGCACTGAAGCTTTCTTT. The entire variable domain, with the rest obtained from reference TRBV7-8 and TRBJ1-1, is as follows: GAGVSQSPRYKVAKRGQDVALRCDPISGHVSLFWYQQALGQGPEFLTYFQNEAQLDKSGLPSDRFFAERPEGSVSTLKIQRTQQEDSAVYLCASSSRDRGTEAFFGQGTRLTVV.

The V call is TRBV27, the J call TRBJ2-7; TRBD1 aligns across 8 bases. The CDR3 runs 14 residues. V shed 3 bases and J 2 bases; nucleotides not matched to a gene: 3. Germline V gene lookup returns CDR1 MNHEY and CDR2 SMNVEV (reference sequence). CDR3 sequence (DNA): TGTGCCAGCAGTTTCCAGGGGGCCCCCTACGAGCAGTACTTC. This gives the protein CASSFQGAPYEQYF.

The chain has TRBV27 and TRBJ2-5; 11 nucleotides agree with TRBD2. V dropped 5 bases and J dropped 4; count of bases not matched to a gene: 3. Germline V gene lookup returns CDR1 MNHEY and CDR2 SMNVEV (reference sequence). The length of the CDR3 is 14 residues. The CDR3 DNA reads TGTGCCAGCAGTCCTGGGACTAGCGGAGAGACCCAGTACTTC. Amino acid sequence: CASSPGTSGETQYF.

This clone showed up just once. The chain carries TRBV4-1 and TRBJ2-1; 7 positions match TRBD1. This CDR3 has 17 residues. Germline V gene sequence: CDR1 MGHRA, CDR2 YSYEKL. V gave up 0 bases and J gave up 3 bases; unmatched junction bases: 8. CDR3 in amino acids: CASSQDSGTDYYNEQFF. For the CDR3, the DNA is TGCGCCAGCAGCCAAGATTCGGGGACAGACTACTACAATGAGCAGTTCTTC.

This clone was observed a handful of times. The chain uses TRBV27 and TRBJ2-7, with D possibly being TRBD1 (6 bases). Trimming cost V 5 bases and J 2 bases, with 22 bases left between them. Germline V gives CDR1 MNHEY, CDR2 SMNVEV (reference sequence). The CDR3 is made up of 17 amino acids. The CDR3 nucleotides read TGTGCCAGCAGTCCCACACCCGGACAGCACACCACCTACGAGCAGTACTTC. It yields the protein CASSPTPGQHTTYEQYF.

This clone was counted a few times. This sequence joins TRBV18 and TRBJ1-5; maybe TRBD1 (6 bases). V was clipped by 3 bases and J by 6 bases, with 15 bases between them. This CDR3 spans 15 amino acids. Germline V CDR1 and CDR2: KGHSH, LQKENI. The CDR3 spells CASSPENRALQPQHF. The CDR3 nucleotides read TGTGCCAGCTCACCGGAGAACAGGGCTCTTCAGCCCCAGCATTTT.

The rearrangement uses TRBV4-2 and TRBJ1-1, with 10 positions matching TRBD1. J was trimmed by 5 bases and V by 0 bases; bases with no gene match: 9. The CDR3 runs to 17 residues. CDR1 is LGHNA and CDR2 is YNFKEQ in the germline V gene. The chain's CDR3 is CASSQDTTGGRGTEAFF. In DNA, the CDR3 is TGTGCCAGCAGCCAAGATACGACAGGGGGCCGCGGGACTGAAGCTTTCTTT.

Only one count was recorded for this clone. The chain combines TRBV5-1 with TRBJ2-5, with TRBD1 matching over 10 bases. Germline CDR1 is SGHRS and CDR2 is YFSETQ. The CDR3 totals 18 residues. The junction had 13 bases not matched to a gene; V was cut back by 0 bases and J by 5 bases. In nucleotides, the CDR3 is TGCGCCAGCAGCTTGGCCCCTTCTGGGACAGGGGTTGGTGAGACCCAGTACTTC. It encodes CASSLAPSGTGVGETQYF.

This chain uses TRBV5-4 with TRBJ1-1; a possible D gene is TRBD1 (5 bases). The germline V gene encodes CDR1 SGHNT and CDR2 YYREEE (reference sequence). V was trimmed by 1 base and J by 1 base, leaving 14 bases between them. This CDR3 comprises 16 residues. The CDR3 nucleotides are TGTGCCAGCAGCTTGATCCAGGGAAGGGGGAACACTGAAGCTTTCTTT. Residues: CASSLIQGRGNTEAFF.

In its sample, this clone was seen a few times. This rearrangement joins TRBV7-8 to TRBJ2-5; tentatively, D is TRBD2 (5 bases). The V end lost 7 bases, the J end lost 5 bases, and 14 bases lay between the germline ends. Germline V gives CDR1 SGHVS, CDR2 FQNEAQ. The CDR3 contains 13 residues. CDR3 nucleotides: TGTGCCAGCATCCCCGCGAGAGGGGAGACCCAGTACTTC. Encoded protein: CASIPARGETQYF.

The CDR3 bases are TGTGCCAGCGGGGGGGACAACTGGGGCACCTATGGCTACACCTTC. This translates into CASGGDNWGTYGYTF. The chain uses TRBV6-1 and TRBJ1-2; D may be TRBD1 (6 bases). The CDR3 is made up of 15 amino acids. The V and J ends lost 8 bases and 4 bases respectively, with 20 bases between them. Germline V gene sequence: CDR1 MNHNS, CDR2 SASEGT.

The chain carries TRBV27 and TRBJ2-5; D might be TRBD1 (6 bases). Germline CDR1 is MNHEY and CDR2 is SMNVEV (reference sequence). The CDR3 length is 14 residues. V lost 6 bases to trimming and J lost 3 bases, with 14 bases between them. Here the CDR3 DNA reads TGTGCCAGCAGCGGCCCGGACAGAAAAGAGACCCAGTACTTC. The encoded protein is CASSGPDRKETQYF.

The J gene is TRBJ2-3, the V gene TRBV7-6, with 10 positions matching TRBD2. The CDR3 extends over 15 amino acids. Germline loops: CDR1 SGHVS, CDR2 FNYEAQ. Trimming at V came to 4 bases and at J to 6 bases, leaving 7 bases not matched to a gene. CDR3 nucleotides: TGTGCCAGCAGCTCCGAGCGGGGGGGCGAGGATACGCAGTATTTT. This codes for CASSSERGGEDTQYF.

This sequence joins TRBV27 and TRBJ2-7; tentatively, D is TRBD1 (5 bases). The V and J ends lost 2 bases and 2 bases respectively, with 10 bases between them. From germline, CDR1 is MNHEY and CDR2 SMNVEV (reference sequence). The CDR3 contains 14 residues. The CDR3 reads CASSLKGSPYEQYF. The DNA for the CDR3 is TGTGCCAGCAGTTTAAAGGGGTCCCCCTACGAGCAGTACTTC.

The gene calls are TRBV4-3 and TRBJ2-2; the D gene is possibly TRBD2 (5 bases). The ends were cut back, 0 bases at V and 6 bases at J, with 11 bases in the middle. CDR1 is LGHNA, CDR2 YSLEER, per germline. The CDR3 extends over 15 amino acids. For the CDR3, the DNA is TGCGCCAGCAGCCAAGATCCTCGGGGTCCCGGGGAGCTGTTTTTT. Its protein is CASSQDPRGPGELFF.